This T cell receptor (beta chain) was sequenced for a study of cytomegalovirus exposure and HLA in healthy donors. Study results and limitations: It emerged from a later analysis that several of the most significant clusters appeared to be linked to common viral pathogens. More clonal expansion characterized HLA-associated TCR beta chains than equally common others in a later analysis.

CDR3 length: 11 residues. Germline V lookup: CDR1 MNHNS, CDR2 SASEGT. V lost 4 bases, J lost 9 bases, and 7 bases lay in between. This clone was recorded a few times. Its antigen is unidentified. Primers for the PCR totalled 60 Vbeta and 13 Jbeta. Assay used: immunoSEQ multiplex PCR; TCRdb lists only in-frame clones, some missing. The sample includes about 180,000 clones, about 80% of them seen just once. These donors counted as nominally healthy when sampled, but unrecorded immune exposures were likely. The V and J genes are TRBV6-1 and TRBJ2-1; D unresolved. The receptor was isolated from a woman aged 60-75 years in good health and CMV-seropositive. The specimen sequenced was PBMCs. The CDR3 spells CASSVLGEQFF. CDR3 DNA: TGTGCCAGCAGTGTGCTCGGTGAGCAGTTCTTC.